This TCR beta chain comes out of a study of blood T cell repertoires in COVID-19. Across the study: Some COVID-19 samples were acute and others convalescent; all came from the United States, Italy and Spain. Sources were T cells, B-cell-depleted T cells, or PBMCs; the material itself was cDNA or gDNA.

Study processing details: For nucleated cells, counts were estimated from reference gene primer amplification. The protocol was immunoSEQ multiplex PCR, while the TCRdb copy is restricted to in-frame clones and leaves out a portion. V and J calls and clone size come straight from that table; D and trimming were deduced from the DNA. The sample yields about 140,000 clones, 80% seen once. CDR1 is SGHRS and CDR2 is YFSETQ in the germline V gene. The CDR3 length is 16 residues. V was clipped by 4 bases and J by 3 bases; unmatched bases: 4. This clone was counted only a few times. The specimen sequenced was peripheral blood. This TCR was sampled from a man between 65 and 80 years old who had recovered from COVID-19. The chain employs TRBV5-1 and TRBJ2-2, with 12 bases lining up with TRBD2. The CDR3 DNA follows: TGCGCCAGCAGCGGAGGGACTAGCGGGTACACCGGGGAGCTGTTTTTT. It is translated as CASSGGTSGYTGELFF.